This entry lists 5 T cell receptor beta chains sequenced from one sample in a study of blood T cell repertoires in COVID-19. Only in-frame clones appear in the TCRdb table, and some are missing; sequencing was by immunoSEQ multiplex PCR. This table has approximately 52,000 clones, about 91% appearing once. The sample was peripheral blood. These receptor sequences come from a man in his forties or fifties with active COVID-19.

This chain uses TRBV30 with TRBJ2-7, with 9 bases that match TRBD2. The germline V gene has CDR1 GTSNPN and CDR2 SVGIG (reference sequence). This CDR3 spans 14 amino acids. Trimming removed 8 bases from V and 2 bases from J; junction bases left unmatched: 10. The CDR3 loop reads CAGRRGGGAYEQYF. In nucleotides, the CDR3 is TGTGCCGGGCGGCGGGGCGGGGGGGCCTACGAGCAGTACTTC.

The genes are TRBV7-6 and TRBJ2-1, with 11 bases that match TRBD2. Germline CDR1 reads SGHVS; CDR2 reads FNYEAQ. Germline trimming cut 5 bases from V and 6 bases from J; bases unmatched to any gene: 6. This CDR3 has 15 residues. CDR3 DNA sequence: TGTGCCAGCAGCACGACTAGCGGGGTTTTCAATGAGCAGTTCTTC. It encodes CASSTTSGVFNEQFF.

The V gene is TRBV19, the J gene TRBJ1-2; D is unclear. This CDR3 is 13 amino acids long. Trimming left V 2 bases short and J 10 bases short, with 14 bases between. Germline lookup yields CDR1 LNHDA and CDR2 SQIVND (reference sequence). CDR3 nucleotide sequence: TGTGCCAGTAGTATAAAGTTCGGCGGTTCCTACACCTTC. This sequence encodes CASSIKFGGSYTF.

Regarding this clone: The identical CDR3 is also encoded by other nucleotide sequences in the sample. This CDR3 reads CASSLTVNYGYTF. Here the CDR3 DNA reads TGTGCCAGCAGTTTAACAGTAAACTATGGCTACACCTTC. The V call is TRBV12-3 or TRBV12-4, the J call TRBJ1-2; no definite D call. Trimming shortened V by 2 bases and J by 2 bases, and 6 bases separated the two germline ends. The CDR3 has 13 residues.

V usage is TRBV29-1 and J usage is TRBJ1-1; D ambiguous. V gave up 6 bases and J gave up 1 base, with 6 bases separating them. CDR3 length: 11 residues. CDR1 SQVTM and CDR2 ANQGSEA come from the germline V gene. The CDR3 DNA reads as TGCAGCGTGGAGAAGAACACTGAAGCTTTCTTT. Residues: CSVEKNTEAFF.